This TCR beta chain emerged from a study of CD8 T cells in Susac syndrome. Study in general: At blood draw, Susac syndrome patients were therapy-naive, on corticosteroids, or on intravenous immunoglobulin alone.

Reverse transcription of roughly 0.5 to 1 ug RNA was carried out with random hexamers. Across 54 Vbeta and 13 Jbeta, TCR beta CDR3 was amplified with immunoSEQ multiplex PCR. TCRdb ran MiXCR on the immunoSEQ multiplex PCR reads and lists one entry per CDR3 protein. The sample lists about 76,000 distinct CDR3 sequences, 80% to 95% seen once, with less than 0.6% in the top ten. Germline CDR1 reads LNHDA; CDR2 reads SQIVND (reference sequence). The CDR3 extends over 16 amino acids. Trimming took 4 bases from V and 0 from J; bases not matched to a gene: 4. The clonotype was recovered from a human donor with Susac syndrome. The V and J genes are TRBV19 and TRBJ2-7; 12 bases fit TRBD2. The sample consisted of CD8+ T cells from PBMCs. DNA of the CDR3: TGTGCCAGTAGTACCCGGACTAGCGGGAACTCCTACGAGCAGTACTTC. The encoded protein is CASSTRTSGNSYEQYF.